A selection of T cell receptor beta chains follows, all from one sample in a study of early T cells in non-severe SARS-CoV-2 infection. TCRdb ran MiXCR on the 5' RACE reads and lists one entry per CDR3 protein. The sample carries about 69,000 distinct CDR3 sequences, about an eighth recorded once. The specimen was whole blood, collected at baseline. Every receptor here comes from an adult who was a healthcare worker with PCR-confirmed SARS-CoV-2 infection or an uninfected control (not recorded which). Both conserved end residues are part of each CDR3. Fields, in order: J gene, V gene, CDR3 protein.

j_call: TRBJ2-4
v_call: TRBV7-2
cdr3_aa: CASSPTIGVAKNIQYF

j_call: TRBJ2-3
v_call: TRBV10-3
cdr3_aa: CATGAITDTQYF

j_call: TRBJ1-2
v_call: TRBV12-3/TRBV12-4
cdr3_aa: CASSRGIAWPSDYTF

j_call: TRBJ1-1
v_call: TRBV27
cdr3_aa: CASSLSARNTEAFF

j_call: TRBJ2-3
v_call: TRBV6-2/TRBV6-3
cdr3_aa: CATKFFSGRSYTQYF

j_call: TRBJ1-2
v_call: TRBV12-5
cdr3_aa: CASAITERGYTF

j_call: TRBJ2-7
v_call: TRBV20-1
cdr3_aa: CSAGGLSSYEQYF

j_call: TRBJ2-3
v_call: TRBV2
cdr3_aa: CASWAGYTDTQYF

j_call: TRBJ2-5
v_call: TRBV5-1
cdr3_aa: CASSRVQTSGDRTQYF

j_call: TRBJ1-5
v_call: TRBV2
cdr3_aa: CASSVSRAEQPQHF

j_call: TRBJ2-2
v_call: TRBV7-2
cdr3_aa: CASSRNRVENTGELFF

j_call: TRBJ2-1
v_call: TRBV29-1
cdr3_aa: CSYDTYNEQFF

j_call: TRBJ2-1
v_call: TRBV10-3
cdr3_aa: CAISESRLTYNEQFF

j_call: TRBJ1-1
v_call: TRBV7-7
cdr3_aa: CVGEEGDPKTEAFF

j_call: TRBJ2-2
v_call: TRBV9
cdr3_aa: CASSVGDRGRLSGELFF

j_call: TRBJ1-5
v_call: TRBV5-4
cdr3_aa: CASSLRAGKINQPQHF

j_call: TRBJ2-7
v_call: TRBV5-1
cdr3_aa: CASSGTTVSSYEQYF

j_call: TRBJ2-1
v_call: TRBV20-1
cdr3_aa: CSAANQRGSLYNEQFF

j_call: TRBJ2-5
v_call: TRBV20-1
cdr3_aa: CSARTSGSETQYF

j_call: TRBJ1-2
v_call: TRBV12-3/TRBV12-4
cdr3_aa: CASSYTGTYGYTF

j_call: TRBJ2-1
v_call: TRBV7-8
cdr3_aa: CASSLEGGTEQFF

j_call: TRBJ2-3
v_call: TRBV6-1
cdr3_aa: CASRGLAGGPDTQYF

j_call: TRBJ2-5
v_call: TRBV20-1
cdr3_aa: CSARAGTAEETQYF

j_call: TRBJ2-1
v_call: TRBV20-1
cdr3_aa: CSGSSSYNEQFF

j_call: TRBJ1-1
v_call: TRBV11-2
cdr3_aa: CASSLWYFKEAFF

j_call: TRBJ1-1
v_call: TRBV29-1
cdr3_aa: CSVERGNTEAFF